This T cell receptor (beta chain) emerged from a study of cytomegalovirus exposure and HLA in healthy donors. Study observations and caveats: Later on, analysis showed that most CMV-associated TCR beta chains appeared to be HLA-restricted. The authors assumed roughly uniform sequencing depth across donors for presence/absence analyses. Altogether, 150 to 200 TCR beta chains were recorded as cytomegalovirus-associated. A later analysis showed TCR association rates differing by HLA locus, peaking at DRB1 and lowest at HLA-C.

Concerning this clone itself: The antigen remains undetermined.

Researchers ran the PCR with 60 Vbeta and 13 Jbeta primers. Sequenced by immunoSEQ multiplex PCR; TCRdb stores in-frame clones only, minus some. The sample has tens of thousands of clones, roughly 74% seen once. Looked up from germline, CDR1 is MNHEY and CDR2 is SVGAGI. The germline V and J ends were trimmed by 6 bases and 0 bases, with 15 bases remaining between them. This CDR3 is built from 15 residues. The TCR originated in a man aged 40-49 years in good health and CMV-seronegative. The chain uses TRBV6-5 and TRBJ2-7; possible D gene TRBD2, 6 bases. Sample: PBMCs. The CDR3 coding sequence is TGTGCCAGCAGGGGCGGGACGCCGAGCTCCTACGAGCAGTACTTC. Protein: CASRGGTPSSYEQYF.